This T cell receptor (beta chain) was found in a study of blood T cell repertoires in COVID-19. As for the study in general: Sources were T cells, B-cell-depleted T cells, or PBMCs; the material itself was cDNA or gDNA.

CDR3 length: 13 residues. Germline V gives CDR1 MGHRA, CDR2 YSYEKL. After removal of 3 bases from V and 6 bases from J, the junction contained 5 bases not matched to a gene. Profiling relied on immunoSEQ multiplex PCR, and the TCRdb table lists in-frame clones only, not all of them. This table has roughly 180,000 clones, around 83% appearing once. The J gene is TRBJ2-7, the V gene TRBV4-1, with 7 bases lining up with TRBD1. The specimen sequenced was peripheral blood. The receptor comes from a woman in her twenties or thirties with active or convalescent COVID-19. The CDR3 is CASSQITGVEQYF. The CDR3 DNA follows: TGCGCCAGCAGCCAGATAACAGGGGTCGAGCAGTACTTC.